A selection of T cell receptor beta chains follows, all from one sample in a study of blood T cell repertoires in COVID-19. Profiling relied on immunoSEQ multiplex PCR, and the TCRdb table lists in-frame clones only, not all of them. Seen here are over 250,000 clones, over 75% observed once, and the top ten hold about 14%. Material for sequencing was peripheral blood. The receptors come from a human donor in a cohort sampled during active COVID-19. CDR3s include the opening cysteine and the closing phenylalanine or tryptophan. Each record gives: clone size, V gene, D gene, J gene, CDR3 DNA, CDR3 protein. The D gene is left open where the match is weak. Some rows mark clone size as missing; the rest say once, few, many or name a class of expanded clone.

clone size: -; V gene: TRBV5-4; D gene: TRBD2; J gene: TRBJ2-7; CDR3 DNA: TGTGCCAGCAGCGCGGGACTACCTGGCTACGAGCAGTACTTC; CDR3 protein: CASSAGLPGYEQYF
clone size: once; V gene: TRBV5-1; D gene: -; J gene: TRBJ1-2; CDR3 DNA: TGCGCCAGCAACCCCGGGGAGGGTGGCTACACCTTC; CDR3 protein: CASNPGEGGYTF
clone size: -; V gene: TRBV9; D gene: -; J gene: TRBJ2-1; CDR3 DNA: TGTGCCAGCAGCCCCGAGCCAGGAAACAATGAGCAGTTCTTC; CDR3 protein: CASSPEPGNNEQFF
clone size: -; V gene: TRBV29-1; D gene: TRBD2; J gene: TRBJ2-7; CDR3 DNA: TGCAGCGCGTCTAGCGGAGTGGGGTCCGAGCAGTACTTC; CDR3 protein: CSASSGVGSEQYF
clone size: -; V gene: TRBV10-3; D gene: TRBD1; J gene: TRBJ2-4; CDR3 DNA: TGTGCCATCAGGGGACAGGGGAATGAAAACATTCAGTACTTC; CDR3 protein: CAIRGQGNENIQYF
clone size: -; V gene: TRBV11-2; D gene: TRBD2; J gene: TRBJ2-1; CDR3 DNA: TGTGCCAGCAGCTTATTAGCGGGAGAACCATACGAGCAGTTCTTC; CDR3 protein: CASSLLAGEPYEQFF
clone size: -; V gene: TRBV4-2; D gene: TRBD2; J gene: TRBJ2-5; CDR3 DNA: TGTGCCAGCAGCCAAGATTGGACTAGCGGACAAGAGACCCAGTACTTC; CDR3 protein: CASSQDWTSGQETQYF
clone size: -; V gene: TRBV5-1; D gene: TRBD1; J gene: TRBJ2-3; CDR3 DNA: TGCGCCAGCAGCTTGGCCATCGGACAGGTAGCAGATACGCAGTATTTT; CDR3 protein: CASSLAIGQVADTQYF
clone size: -; V gene: TRBV5-6; D gene: TRBD1; J gene: TRBJ2-7; CDR3 DNA: TGTGCCAGCAGGTTGGCCGGACAGGGGAAAAACGAGCAGTACTTC; CDR3 protein: CASRLAGQGKNEQYF
clone size: once; V gene: TRBV4-2; D gene: -; J gene: TRBJ2-2; CDR3 DNA: TGTGCCAGCAGCCCGATGACTCGCGGGGAGCTGTTTTTT; CDR3 protein: CASSPMTRGELFF
clone size: -; V gene: TRBV10-1; D gene: -; J gene: TRBJ1-2; CDR3 DNA: TGCGCCAGCAGTGAGTCGACAAAGCCTCACGGCTACACCTTC; CDR3 protein: CASSESTKPHGYTF
clone size: -; V gene: TRBV4-3; D gene: -; J gene: TRBJ2-3; CDR3 DNA: TGCGCCAGCAGTTTAAGAAGCAACTATGAGATGGATACGCAGTATTTT; CDR3 protein: CASSLRSNYEMDTQYF
clone size: -; V gene: TRBV7-2; D gene: -; J gene: TRBJ2-2; CDR3 DNA: TGTGCCAGCAGCCCGGGGTTAGGGAGTCAGGGGGAGCTGTTTTTT; CDR3 protein: CASSPGLGSQGELFF
clone size: once; V gene: TRBV3-1/TRBV3-2; D gene: -; J gene: TRBJ2-7; CDR3 DNA: TGTGCCAGCAGCCAAGAAGGGGCTAATCGGGCCTACGAGCAGTACTTC; CDR3 protein: CASSQEGANRAYEQYF
clone size: -; V gene: TRBV19; D gene: -; J gene: TRBJ1-4; CDR3 DNA: TGTGCCAGTAGTGACCAGGGAAGGGAAAAACTGTTTTTT; CDR3 protein: CASSDQGREKLFF
clone size: -; V gene: TRBV7-2; D gene: -; J gene: TRBJ2-7; CDR3 DNA: TGTGCCAGCAGCATAAGACAGAGCTACGAGCAGTACTTC; CDR3 protein: CASSIRQSYEQYF
clone size: -; V gene: TRBV4-2; D gene: TRBD1; J gene: TRBJ1-2; CDR3 DNA: TGTGCCAGCAGCCGGGCGGGACAGAGTAACTATGGCTACACCTTC; CDR3 protein: CASSRAGQSNYGYTF
clone size: -; V gene: TRBV5-8; D gene: -; J gene: TRBJ1-5; CDR3 DNA: TGTGCCAGCAGCTCAGGACAATTCAATCAGCCCCAGCATTTT; CDR3 protein: CASSSGQFNQPQHF
clone size: -; V gene: TRBV5-4; D gene: -; J gene: TRBJ1-1; CDR3 DNA: TGTGCCAGCAGCCCGGGACACAGTAACACTGAAGCTTTCTTT; CDR3 protein: CASSPGHSNTEAFF
clone size: -; V gene: TRBV27; D gene: TRBD1; J gene: TRBJ1-5; CDR3 DNA: TGTGCCAGCACACCACTGGGACAGGGGAATCAGCCCCAGCATTTT; CDR3 protein: CASTPLGQGNQPQHF
clone size: -; V gene: TRBV24-1; D gene: TRBD2; J gene: TRBJ2-5; CDR3 DNA: TGTGCCACCAGTGATTTGAGTCTAGCGGGAGAGACCCAGTACTTC; CDR3 protein: CATSDLSLAGETQYF
clone size: -; V gene: TRBV2; D gene: -; J gene: TRBJ1-1; CDR3 DNA: TGTGCCAGCAAGAGGGTTTTGGAAACTTTCTTT; CDR3 protein: CASKRVLETFF
clone size: -; V gene: TRBV6-2/TRBV6-3; D gene: -; J gene: TRBJ2-7; CDR3 DNA: TGTGCCAGCAGTTACGGATCCTGGCGGGTTAGCTCCTACGAGCAGTACTTC; CDR3 protein: CASSYGSWRVSSYEQYF
clone size: -; V gene: TRBV5-1; D gene: -; J gene: TRBJ1-1; CDR3 DNA: TGCGCCAGCAGCTTGGGGCCAGGGGATGGCACTGAAGCTTTCTTT; CDR3 protein: CASSLGPGDGTEAFF
clone size: -; V gene: TRBV4-2; D gene: -; J gene: TRBJ2-6; CDR3 DNA: TGTGCCAGCAGCCAAGAATACTCTGGGGCCAACGTCCTGACTTTC; CDR3 protein: CASSQEYSGANVLTF
clone size: few; V gene: TRBV12-5; D gene: -; J gene: TRBJ2-3; CDR3 DNA: TGTGCTAGTGGCCGGGGGACAGTTGGCGGAGATACGCAGTATTTT; CDR3 protein: CASGRGTVGGDTQYF
clone size: once; V gene: TRBV6-5; D gene: TRBD1; J gene: TRBJ1-2; CDR3 DNA: TGTGCCAGCAGGGAGACAGGGCTTAACTATGGCTACACCTTC; CDR3 protein: CASRETGLNYGYTF
clone size: -; V gene: TRBV18; D gene: TRBD1; J gene: TRBJ1-4; CDR3 DNA: TGTGCCAGCTCACCTCAGGGGGTGGAAAAACTGTTTTTT; CDR3 protein: CASSPQGVEKLFF
clone size: -; V gene: TRBV24-1; D gene: TRBD1; J gene: TRBJ1-2; CDR3 DNA: TGTGCCACCAGCCATGACCGACAGGGAGATGGCTACACCTTC; CDR3 protein: CATSHDRQGDGYTF
clone size: -; V gene: TRBV14; D gene: TRBD1; J gene: TRBJ1-1; CDR3 DNA: TGTGCCAGCTCCCGCCCTGGGGACAGGCTTACTGAAGCTTTCTTT; CDR3 protein: CASSRPGDRLTEAFF
clone size: once; V gene: TRBV24-1; D gene: TRBD1; J gene: TRBJ2-6; CDR3 DNA: TGTGCCACCAGTCTGAGTCCGGGACAGGCCAACACTGGGGCCAACGTCCTGACTTTC; CDR3 protein: CATSLSPGQANTGANVLTF
clone size: -; V gene: TRBV2; D gene: -; J gene: TRBJ2-3; CDR3 DNA: TGTGCCAGCAGTCAGGAGGGCACAGATACGCAGTATTTT; CDR3 protein: CASSQEGTDTQYF
clone size: once; V gene: TRBV6-5; D gene: TRBD1; J gene: TRBJ2-3; CDR3 DNA: TGTGCCAGCAGTAAGGACAGGGTTTCAGATACGCAGTATTTT; CDR3 protein: CASSKDRVSDTQYF
clone size: -; V gene: TRBV13; D gene: -; J gene: TRBJ2-1; CDR3 DNA: TGTGCCAGCAGCTTAGCCTTATCCTCGAATGAGCAGTTCTTC; CDR3 protein: CASSLALSSNEQFF
clone size: -; V gene: TRBV6-5; D gene: TRBD1; J gene: TRBJ2-7; CDR3 DNA: TGTGCCAGCACTCCGGCCGGGACAGGGGAATACGAGCAGTACTTC; CDR3 protein: CASTPAGTGEYEQYF
clone size: -; V gene: TRBV2; D gene: -; J gene: TRBJ2-7; CDR3 DNA: TGTGCCAGCAGTGAATCTCAGGGGTTCCCCTACGAGCAGTACTTC; CDR3 protein: CASSESQGFPYEQYF
clone size: -; V gene: TRBV28; D gene: TRBD1; J gene: TRBJ1-1; CDR3 DNA: TGTGCCAGCAGTCCCCAGGACAGGGATTACACTGAAGCTTTCTTT; CDR3 protein: CASSPQDRDYTEAFF
clone size: -; V gene: TRBV19; D gene: -; J gene: TRBJ2-5; CDR3 DNA: TGTGCCAGTAGTACCAACAAGATGGAGTGGAGGAGGCCTCCCGAGACCCAGTACTTC; CDR3 protein: CASSTNKMEWRRPPETQYF
clone size: -; V gene: TRBV11-2; D gene: TRBD2; J gene: TRBJ2-1; CDR3 DNA: TGTGCCAGCAGCTTAGTACTAGCGGGAGGCTCCTACAATGAGCAGTTCTTC; CDR3 protein: CASSLVLAGGSYNEQFF
clone size: -; V gene: TRBV7-3; D gene: TRBD2; J gene: TRBJ2-2; CDR3 DNA: TGTGCCAGCAGCAAAGGGGCTAGCGGGCAGAACACCGGGGAGCTGTTTTTT; CDR3 protein: CASSKGASGQNTGELFF
clone size: -; V gene: TRBV18; D gene: TRBD1; J gene: TRBJ1-5; CDR3 DNA: TGTGCCAGCTCACCCCGGACAGGGAGTAATCAGCCCCAGCATTTT; CDR3 protein: CASSPRTGSNQPQHF
clone size: once; V gene: TRBV7-2; D gene: -; J gene: TRBJ2-6; CDR3 DNA: TGTGCCAGCAGCTTAGTTGGGGGGACTGGGGCCAACGTCCTGACTTTC; CDR3 protein: CASSLVGGTGANVLTF
clone size: once; V gene: TRBV21-1; D gene: -; J gene: TRBJ2-4; CDR3 DNA: TGTGCCAGCAGCACCTTCCCGGGACAGGAACAAGCCAAAAACATTCAGTACTTC; CDR3 protein: CASSTFPGQEQAKNIQYF
clone size: once; V gene: TRBV11-2; D gene: -; J gene: TRBJ2-1; CDR3 DNA: TGTGCCAGCAGCTTAAGTGGGAGCTCCTACAATGAGCAGTTCTTC; CDR3 protein: CASSLSGSSYNEQFF
clone size: -; V gene: TRBV19; D gene: TRBD2; J gene: TRBJ2-1; CDR3 DNA: TGTGCCAGTACCGAGGGACTAGCGTCGATTGAGCAGTTCTTC; CDR3 protein: CASTEGLASIEQFF
clone size: -; V gene: TRBV3-1/TRBV3-2; D gene: -; J gene: TRBJ1-1; CDR3 DNA: TGTGCCAGCAGCCCCAGGGTTTTCACTGAAGCTTTCTTT; CDR3 protein: CASSPRVFTEAFF
clone size: -; V gene: TRBV15; D gene: -; J gene: TRBJ2-2; CDR3 DNA: TGTGCCACCAGCCGGGTCGCTACCGGGGAGCTGTTTTTT; CDR3 protein: CATSRVATGELFF
clone size: -; V gene: TRBV6-5; D gene: TRBD1; J gene: TRBJ1-2; CDR3 DNA: TGTGCCAGCAGTTCGAGACAGGGGGACGGCTACACCTTC; CDR3 protein: CASSSRQGDGYTF
clone size: -; V gene: TRBV4-2; D gene: TRBD2; J gene: TRBJ2-1; CDR3 DNA: TGTGCCAGCAGCCAAGATTTATGGCTAGCGGGCAACAATGAGCAGTTCTTC; CDR3 protein: CASSQDLWLAGNNEQFF
clone size: -; V gene: TRBV6-1; D gene: -; J gene: TRBJ1-5; CDR3 DNA: TGTGCCAGCAGTGTTCTCCGGGACACAAGCAATCAGCCCCAGCATTTT; CDR3 protein: CASSVLRDTSNQPQHF
clone size: once; V gene: TRBV6-6; D gene: TRBD2; J gene: TRBJ2-3; CDR3 DNA: TGTGCCAGCAGTCCCCTACTAGCGGGAGGTAGTAGGGATACGCAGTATTTT; CDR3 protein: CASSPLLAGGSRDTQYF
clone size: -; V gene: TRBV9; D gene: -; J gene: TRBJ2-1; CDR3 DNA: TGTGCCAGCACCGCAACCCCGAGCTCCTACAATGAGCAGTTCTTC; CDR3 protein: CASTATPSSYNEQFF
clone size: few; V gene: TRBV7-9; D gene: -; J gene: TRBJ1-6; CDR3 DNA: TGTGCCAGCAGCATAGACCGGTCAAATTCACCCCTCCACTTT; CDR3 protein: CASSIDRSNSPLHF
clone size: -; V gene: TRBV7-9; D gene: -; J gene: TRBJ2-3; CDR3 DNA: TGTGCCAGCAGCCTTCGAGGAGGCGGGTCAGGCGCAGATACGCAGTATTTT; CDR3 protein: CASSLRGGGSGADTQYF
clone size: -; V gene: TRBV28; D gene: TRBD1; J gene: TRBJ2-5; CDR3 DNA: TGTGCCAGCAGTTCGCGGACAGGGCGGGAGACCCAGTACTTC; CDR3 protein: CASSSRTGRETQYF
clone size: -; V gene: TRBV7-2; D gene: TRBD2; J gene: TRBJ2-3; CDR3 DNA: TGTGCCAGCAGCTTAGAAGGCCGGGAGGCCTACACAGATACGCAGTATTTT; CDR3 protein: CASSLEGREAYTDTQYF
clone size: -; V gene: TRBV6-1; D gene: -; J gene: TRBJ1-5; CDR3 DNA: TGTGCCAGCAGTGAAAGTGGGGGGACTCAGCCCCAGCATTTT; CDR3 protein: CASSESGGTQPQHF